The 2 T cell receptor beta chains below all came from one sample that was sequenced in a study of identifying expanded T cells in peripheral blood. Measured with immunoSEQ multiplex PCR; TCRdb has only the in-frame clones, and not every one. The sample records over 100,000 clones, approximately 90% being singletons. Sequenced material: blood. Every receptor here comes from a person between 18 and 75 years old in good health.

The chain combines TRBV19 with TRBJ1-5; no definite D call. CDR3 length: 13 amino acids. Trimming left V 6 bases short and J 5 bases short, with 11 bases between. CDR1 LNHDA and CDR2 SQIVND come from the germline V gene (reference sequence). CDR3 nucleotides: TGTGCCAGTAGATGGGCAGGAGATCAGCCCCAGCATTTT. Its protein is CASRWAGDQPQHF. Full variable domain (outside the CDR3, taken from reference TRBV19 and TRBJ1-5): DGGITQSPKYLFRKEGQNVTLSCEQNLNHDAMYWYRQDPGQGLRLIYYSQIVNDFQKGDIAEGYSVSREKKESFPLTVTSAQKNPTAFYLCASRWAGDQPQHFGDGTRLSIL.

This clone occurred a few times. The chain links TRBV18 to TRBJ1-6; no firm D call. Germline V gene lookup returns CDR1 KGHSH and CDR2 LQKENI. The V end lost 2 bases, the J end lost 8 bases, and 10 bases lay between the germline ends. The CDR3 covers 14 residues. DNA of the CDR3: TGTGCCAGCTCACCATCGGCGTTGGATTCACCCCTCCACTTT. Amino acid sequence: CASSPSALDSPLHF.